This TCR beta chain is drawn from a study of blood T cell repertoires in COVID-19. For the study at large: The United States, Italy and Spain supplied acute and convalescent COVID-19 samples.

TCRdb's copy holds only in-frame clones and misses some; the assay was immunoSEQ multiplex PCR. The sample includes about 200,000 clones, 80% to 90% of them seen just once. With 2 bases removed from V and 9 bases from J, the gap between germline ends came to 12 bases. Germline V gives CDR1 SGHKS, CDR2 YYEKEE (reference sequence). This CDR3 is built from 14 residues. Categorization into cohorts depended on clinical history that participants reported. Sequencing was performed on PBMCs or T cells enriched from blood (not recorded which). The receptor's source is a woman in her thirties or forties with acute COVID-19. The chain uses TRBV5-5 and TRBJ1-6, with a possible D match to TRBD1 (5 bases). The CDR3 nucleotides read TGTGCCAGCAGCTTTCAGGGATTGGGTTCACCCCTCCACTTT. Its translation: CASSFQGLGSPLHF.